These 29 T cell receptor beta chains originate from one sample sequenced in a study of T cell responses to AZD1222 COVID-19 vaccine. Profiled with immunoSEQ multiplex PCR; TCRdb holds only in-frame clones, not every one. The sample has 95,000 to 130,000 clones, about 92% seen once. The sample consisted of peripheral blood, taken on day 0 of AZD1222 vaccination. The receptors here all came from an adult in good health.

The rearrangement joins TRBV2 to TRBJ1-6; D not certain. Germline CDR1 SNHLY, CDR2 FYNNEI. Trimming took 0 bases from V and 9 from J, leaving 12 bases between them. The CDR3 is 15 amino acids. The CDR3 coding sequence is TGTGCCAGCAGTGAAGCAGGCGGTTTTATTTCACCCCTCCACTTT. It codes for CASSEAGGFISPLHF.

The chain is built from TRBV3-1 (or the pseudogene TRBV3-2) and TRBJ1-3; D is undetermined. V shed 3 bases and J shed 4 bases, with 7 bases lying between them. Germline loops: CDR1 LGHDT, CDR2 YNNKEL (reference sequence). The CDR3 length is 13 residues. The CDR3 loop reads CASSQVAGNTIYF. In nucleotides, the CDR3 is TGTGCCAGCAGCCAGGTTGCCGGAAACACCATATATTTT.

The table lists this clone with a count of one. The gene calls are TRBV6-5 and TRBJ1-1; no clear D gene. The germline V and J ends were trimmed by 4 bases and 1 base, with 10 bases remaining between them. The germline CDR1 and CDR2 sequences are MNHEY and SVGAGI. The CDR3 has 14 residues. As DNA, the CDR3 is TGTGCCAGCAGTTTATTTAAGGGGAACACTGAAGCTTTCTTT. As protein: CASSLFKGNTEAFF.

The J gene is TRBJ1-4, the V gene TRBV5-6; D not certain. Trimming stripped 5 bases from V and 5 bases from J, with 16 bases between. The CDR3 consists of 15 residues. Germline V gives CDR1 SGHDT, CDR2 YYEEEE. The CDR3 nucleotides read TGTGCCAGCAGGAAGCCCCCCGTCTTCAATGAAAAACTGTTTTTT. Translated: CASRKPPVFNEKLFF.

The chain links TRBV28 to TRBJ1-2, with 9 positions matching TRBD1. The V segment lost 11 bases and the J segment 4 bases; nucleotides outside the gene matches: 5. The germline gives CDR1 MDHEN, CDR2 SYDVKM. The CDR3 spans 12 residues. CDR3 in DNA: TGTGCCGGGGGACAGGGCCCCTATGGCTACACCTTC. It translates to CAGGQGPYGYTF.

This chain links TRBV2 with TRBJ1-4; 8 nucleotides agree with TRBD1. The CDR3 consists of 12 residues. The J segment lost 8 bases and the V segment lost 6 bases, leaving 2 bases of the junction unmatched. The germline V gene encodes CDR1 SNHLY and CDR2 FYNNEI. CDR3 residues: CASRRQGEKLFF. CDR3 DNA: TGTGCCAGCAGAAGACAGGGGGAAAAACTGTTTTTT.

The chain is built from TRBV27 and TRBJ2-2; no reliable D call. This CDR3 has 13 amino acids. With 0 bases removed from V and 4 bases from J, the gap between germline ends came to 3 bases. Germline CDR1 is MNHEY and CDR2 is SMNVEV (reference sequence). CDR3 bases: TGTGCCAGCAGTTTATCCCTCACCGGGGAGCTGTTTTTT. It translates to CASSLSLTGELFF.

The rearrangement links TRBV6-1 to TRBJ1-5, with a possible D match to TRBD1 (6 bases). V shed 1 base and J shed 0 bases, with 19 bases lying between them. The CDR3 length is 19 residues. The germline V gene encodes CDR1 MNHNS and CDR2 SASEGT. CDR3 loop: CASSEVEVGRGYSNQPQHF. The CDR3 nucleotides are TGTGCCAGCAGTGAAGTCGAAGTAGGGAGGGGGTATAGCAATCAGCCCCAGCATTTT.

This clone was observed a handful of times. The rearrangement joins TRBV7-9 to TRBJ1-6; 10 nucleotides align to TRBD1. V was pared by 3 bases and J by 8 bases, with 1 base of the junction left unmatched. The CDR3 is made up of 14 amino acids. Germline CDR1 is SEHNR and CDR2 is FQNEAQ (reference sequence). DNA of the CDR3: TGTGCCAGCAGCTTCGGGACAGGGGATTCACCCCTCCACTTT. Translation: CASSFGTGDSPLHF.

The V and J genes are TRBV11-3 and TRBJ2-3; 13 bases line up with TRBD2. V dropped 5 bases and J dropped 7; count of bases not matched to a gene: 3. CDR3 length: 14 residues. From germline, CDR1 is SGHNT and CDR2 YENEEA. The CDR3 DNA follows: TGTGCCAGCAGCCCGGGACTAGCGGGGTATACGCAGTATTTT. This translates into CASSPGLAGYTQYF.

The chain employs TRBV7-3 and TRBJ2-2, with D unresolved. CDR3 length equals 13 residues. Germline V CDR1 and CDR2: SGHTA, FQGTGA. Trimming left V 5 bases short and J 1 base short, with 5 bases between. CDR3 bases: TGTGCCAGCAGCCCACGGAACACCGGGGAGCTGTTTTTT. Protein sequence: CASSPRNTGELFF. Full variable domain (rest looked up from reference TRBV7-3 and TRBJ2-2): GAGVSQTPSNKVTEKGKYVELRCDPISGHTALYWYRQSLGQGPEFLIYFQGTGAADDSGLPNDRFFAVRPEGSVSTLKIQRTERGDSAVYLCASSPRNTGELFFGEGSRLTVL.

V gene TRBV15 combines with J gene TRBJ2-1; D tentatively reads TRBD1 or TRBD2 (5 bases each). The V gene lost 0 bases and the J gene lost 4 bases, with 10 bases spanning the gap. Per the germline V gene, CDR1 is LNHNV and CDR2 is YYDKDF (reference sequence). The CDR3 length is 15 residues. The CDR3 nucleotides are TGTGCCACCAGCAGAGATAGGGACCAGTACAATGAGCAGTTCTTC. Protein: CATSRDRDQYNEQFF. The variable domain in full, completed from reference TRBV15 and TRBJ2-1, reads DAMVIQNPRYQVTQFGKPVTLSCSQTLNHNVMYWYQQKSSQAPKLLFHYYDKDFNNEADTPDNFQSRRPNTSFCFLDIRSPGLGDTAMYLCATSRDRDQYNEQFFGPGTRLTVL.

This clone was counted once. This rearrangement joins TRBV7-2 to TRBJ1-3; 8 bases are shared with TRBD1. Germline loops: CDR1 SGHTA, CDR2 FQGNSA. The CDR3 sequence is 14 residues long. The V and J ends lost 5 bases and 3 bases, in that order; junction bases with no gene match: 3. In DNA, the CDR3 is TGTGCCAGCAGCCGGACAGGGTTTGGAAACACCATATATTTT. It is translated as CASSRTGFGNTIYF.

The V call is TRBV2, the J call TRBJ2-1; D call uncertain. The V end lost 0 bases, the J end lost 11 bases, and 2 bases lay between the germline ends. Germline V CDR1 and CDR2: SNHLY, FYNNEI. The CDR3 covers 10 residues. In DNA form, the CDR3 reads TGTGCCAGCAGTGAAGCGAAGCAGTTCTTC. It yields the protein CASSEAKQFF.

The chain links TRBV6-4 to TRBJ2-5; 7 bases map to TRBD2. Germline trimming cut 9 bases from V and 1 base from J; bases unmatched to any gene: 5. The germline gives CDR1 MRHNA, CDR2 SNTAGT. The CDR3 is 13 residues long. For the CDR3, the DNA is TGTGCCAGATCGGCTAGCGGCCAAGAGACCCAGTACTTC. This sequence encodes CARSASGQETQYF.

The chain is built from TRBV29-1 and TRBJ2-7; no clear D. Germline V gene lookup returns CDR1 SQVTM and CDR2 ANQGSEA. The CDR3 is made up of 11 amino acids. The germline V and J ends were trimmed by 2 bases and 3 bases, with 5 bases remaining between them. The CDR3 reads CSVEFDYEQYF. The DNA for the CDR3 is TGCAGCGTTGAATTTGACTACGAGCAGTACTTC.

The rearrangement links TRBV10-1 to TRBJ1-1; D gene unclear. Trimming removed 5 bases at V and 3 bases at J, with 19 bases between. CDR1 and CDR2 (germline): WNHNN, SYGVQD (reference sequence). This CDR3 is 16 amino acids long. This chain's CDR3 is CASSHAGKALYTEAFF. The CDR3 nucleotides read TGCGCCAGCAGTCACGCAGGTAAGGCTCTGTACACTGAAGCTTTCTTT.

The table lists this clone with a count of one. The DNA for the CDR3 is TGTGCCAGCAGCCAAGAACGGGGGGACCTCTCCTACGAGCAGTACTTC. This sequence encodes CASSQERGDLSYEQYF. The rearrangement links TRBV4-2 to TRBJ2-7; 7 bases align to TRBD2. V was clipped by 0 bases and J by 0 bases; unmatched bases: 5. CDR1 and CDR2 from the germline V gene are LGHNA and YNFKEQ. This CDR3 is 16 amino acids long.

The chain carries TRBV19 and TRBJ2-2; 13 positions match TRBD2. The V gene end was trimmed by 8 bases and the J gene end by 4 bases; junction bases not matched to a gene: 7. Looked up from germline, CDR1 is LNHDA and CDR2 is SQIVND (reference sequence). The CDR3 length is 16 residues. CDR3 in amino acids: CASVGLAGEGTGELFF. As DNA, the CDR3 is TGTGCCAGTGTCGGACTAGCGGGAGAGGGCACCGGGGAGCTGTTTTTT.

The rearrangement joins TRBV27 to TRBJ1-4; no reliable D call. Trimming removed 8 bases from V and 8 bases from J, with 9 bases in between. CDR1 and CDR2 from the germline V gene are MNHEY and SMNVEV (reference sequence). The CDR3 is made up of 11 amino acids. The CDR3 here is CASRGVEKLFF. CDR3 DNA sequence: TGTGCCAGCCGTGGGGTCGAAAAACTGTTTTTT. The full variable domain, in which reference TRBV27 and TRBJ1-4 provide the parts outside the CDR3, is EAQVTQNPRYLITVTGKKLTVTCSQNMNHEYMSWYRQDPGLGLRQIYYSMNVEVTDKGDVPEGYKVSRKEKRNFPLILESPSPNQTSLYFCASRGVEKLFFGSGTQLSVL.

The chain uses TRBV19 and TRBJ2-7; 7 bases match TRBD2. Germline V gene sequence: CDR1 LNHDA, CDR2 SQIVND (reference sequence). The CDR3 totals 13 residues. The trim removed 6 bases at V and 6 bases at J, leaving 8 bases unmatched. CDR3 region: CASSPRTSFEQYF. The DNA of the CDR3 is TGTGCCAGTAGCCCTAGGACTAGTTTCGAGCAGTACTTC. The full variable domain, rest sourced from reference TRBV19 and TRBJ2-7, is DGGITQSPKYLFRKEGQNVTLSCEQNLNHDAMYWYRQDPGQGLRLIYYSQIVNDFQKGDIAEGYSVSREKKESFPLTVTSAQKNPTAFYLCASSPRTSFEQYFGPGTRLTVT.

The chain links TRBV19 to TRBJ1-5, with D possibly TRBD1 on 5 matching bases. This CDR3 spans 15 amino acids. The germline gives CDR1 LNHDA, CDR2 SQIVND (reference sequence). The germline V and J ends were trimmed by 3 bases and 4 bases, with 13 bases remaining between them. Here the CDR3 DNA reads TGTGCCAGTAGTATGCCAGGGCGCGATAATCAGCCCCAGCATTTT. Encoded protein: CASSMPGRDNQPQHF.

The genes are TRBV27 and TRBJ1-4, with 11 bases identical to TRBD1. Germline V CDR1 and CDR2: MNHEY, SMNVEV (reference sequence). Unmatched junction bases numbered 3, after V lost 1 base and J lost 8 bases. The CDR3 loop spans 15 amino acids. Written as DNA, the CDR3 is TGTGCCAGCAGTTTATGGACAGGGGGCCGGGAAAAACTGTTTTTT. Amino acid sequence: CASSLWTGGREKLFF. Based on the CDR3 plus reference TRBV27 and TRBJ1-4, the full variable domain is EAQVTQNPRYLITVTGKKLTVTCSQNMNHEYMSWYRQDPGLGLRQIYYSMNVEVTDKGDVPEGYKVSRKEKRNFPLILESPSPNQTSLYFCASSLWTGGREKLFFGSGTQLSVL.

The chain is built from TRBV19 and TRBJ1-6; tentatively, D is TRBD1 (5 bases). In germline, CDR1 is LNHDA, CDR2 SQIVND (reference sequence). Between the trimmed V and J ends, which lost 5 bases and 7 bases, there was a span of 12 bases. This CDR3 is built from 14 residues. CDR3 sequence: CASSAPGGNSPLHF. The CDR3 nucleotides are TGTGCCAGTAGTGCCCCTGGGGGGAATTCACCCCTCCACTTT.

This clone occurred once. Here the CDR3 DNA reads TGTGCCAGCAGCTTACTTCTCTCCCTTACCTCCGATGACAGATCGCAAACCTACGAGCAGTACTTC. Translating it yields CASSLLLSLTSDDRSQTYEQYF. V and J are TRBV13 and TRBJ2-7; TRBD1 might be the D (5 bases). Germline loops: CDR1 PRHDT, CDR2 FYEKMQ (reference sequence). This CDR3 has 22 residues. The ends were cut back, 2 bases at V and 2 bases at J, with 34 bases in the middle.

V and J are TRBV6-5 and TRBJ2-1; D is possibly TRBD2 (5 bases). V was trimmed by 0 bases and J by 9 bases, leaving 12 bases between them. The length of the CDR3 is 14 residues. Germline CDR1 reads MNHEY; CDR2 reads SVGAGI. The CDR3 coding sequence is TGTGCCAGCAGTTACTCGTCTAGCATCGTTGAGCAGTTCTTC. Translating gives CASSYSSSIVEQFF.

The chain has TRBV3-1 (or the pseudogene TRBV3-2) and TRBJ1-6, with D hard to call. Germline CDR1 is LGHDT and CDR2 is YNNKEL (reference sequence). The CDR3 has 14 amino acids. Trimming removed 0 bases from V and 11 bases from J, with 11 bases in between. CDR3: CASSQDPTGTPLHF. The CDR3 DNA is TGTGCCAGCAGCCAAGATCCTACCGGGACACCCCTCCACTTT.

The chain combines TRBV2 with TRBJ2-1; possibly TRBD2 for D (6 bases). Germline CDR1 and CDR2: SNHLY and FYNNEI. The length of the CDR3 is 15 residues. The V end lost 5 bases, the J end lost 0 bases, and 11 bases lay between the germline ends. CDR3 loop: CASSLLANSYNEQFF. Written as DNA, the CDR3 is TGTGCCAGCAGTCTACTAGCTAACTCCTACAATGAGCAGTTCTTC.

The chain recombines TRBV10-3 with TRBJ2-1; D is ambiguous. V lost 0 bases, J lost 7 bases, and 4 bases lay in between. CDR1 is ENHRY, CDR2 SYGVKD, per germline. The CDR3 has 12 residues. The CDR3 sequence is CAISESYNEQFF. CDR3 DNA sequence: TGTGCCATCAGTGAGTCTTATAATGAGCAGTTCTTC.